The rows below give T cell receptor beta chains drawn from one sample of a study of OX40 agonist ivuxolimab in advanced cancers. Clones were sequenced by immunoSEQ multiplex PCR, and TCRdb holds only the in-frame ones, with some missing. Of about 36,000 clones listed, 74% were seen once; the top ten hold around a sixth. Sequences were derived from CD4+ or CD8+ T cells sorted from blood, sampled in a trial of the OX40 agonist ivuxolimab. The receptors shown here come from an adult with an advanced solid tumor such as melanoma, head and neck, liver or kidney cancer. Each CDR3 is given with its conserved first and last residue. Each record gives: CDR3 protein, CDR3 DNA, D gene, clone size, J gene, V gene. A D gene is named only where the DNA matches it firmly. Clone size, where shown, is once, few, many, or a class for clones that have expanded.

CDR3: CASGPSAGLGIQYF; DNA: TGTGCTAGTGGTCCCTCGGCGGGTTTGGGCATTCAGTACTTC; D: .; size: once; J: TRBJ2-4; V: TRBV12-5
CDR3: CASGGGAIDEQFF; DNA: TGCGCCAGCGGAGGGGGGGCCATTGATGAGCAGTTCTTC; D: .; size: .; J: TRBJ2-1; V: TRBV5-1
CDR3: CASSPTNYGYTF; DNA: TGTGCCAGCAGCCCAACGAACTATGGCTACACCTTC; D: .; size: .; J: TRBJ1-2; V: TRBV11-2
CDR3: CASSQGSRQNIQYF; DNA: TGTGCCAGCAGCCAGGGGTCCAGACAAAACATTCAGTACTTC; D: .; size: .; J: TRBJ2-4; V: TRBV5-4
CDR3: CASSTGVTEAFF; DNA: TGCGCCAGCAGCACAGGGGTGACTGAAGCTTTCTTT; D: TRBD1; size: .; J: TRBJ1-1; V: TRBV5-1
CDR3: CASRTRAYEQYF; DNA: TGTGCCAGCAGAACGAGGGCCTACGAGCAGTACTTC; D: .; size: .; J: TRBJ2-7; V: TRBV2
CDR3: CASSPGGNQPQHF; DNA: TGTGCCAGCTCACCTGGCGGAAATCAGCCCCAGCATTTT; D: .; size: .; J: TRBJ1-5; V: TRBV18
CDR3: CASSLEVGGRRFF; DNA: TGTGCCAGCAGCTTAGAGGTCGGCGGGCGGCGGTTCTTC; D: .; size: .; J: TRBJ2-1; V: TRBV11-2
CDR3: CASSTGRDWGTDTQYF; DNA: TGTGCCAGCAGCACAGGCCGGGATTGGGGCACAGATACGCAGTATTTT; D: .; size: .; J: TRBJ2-3; V: TRBV11-2
CDR3: CASRLTGGDYGYTF; DNA: TGTGCCAGCCGTCTGACAGGGGGCGACTATGGCTACACCTTC; D: TRBD1; size: .; J: TRBJ1-2; V: TRBV5-6
CDR3: CAWSRLRRDEQFF; DNA: TGTGCCTGGAGTAGGCTAAGGAGGGATGAGCAGTTCTTC; D: .; size: .; J: TRBJ2-1; V: TRBV30
CDR3: CASSKEARRNYGYTF; DNA: TGTGCCAGCAGCAAGGAGGCCAGGAGGAACTATGGCTACACCTTC; D: .; size: .; J: TRBJ1-2; V: TRBV5-4
CDR3: CASSIQGTGNTIYF; DNA: TGTGCCAGTAGTATACAGGGAACTGGAAACACCATATATTTT; D: .; size: .; J: TRBJ1-3; V: TRBV19
CDR3: CASSLRRPNYGYTF; DNA: TGTGCCAGCAGCTTGAGGCGGCCGAACTATGGCTACACCTTC; D: .; size: few; J: TRBJ1-2; V: TRBV5-6
CDR3: CASSEGPVQGTDTQYF; DNA: TGTGCCAGCAGCGAGGGCCCAGTGCAGGGCACAGATACGCAGTATTTT; D: .; size: .; J: TRBJ2-3; V: TRBV9
CDR3: CASSSGQGVGNEQFF; DNA: TGTGCCAGCAGCTCAGGACAGGGTGTAGGCAATGAGCAGTTCTTC; D: TRBD1; size: .; J: TRBJ2-1; V: TRBV11-3
CDR3: CASTRGSSYEQYF; DNA: TGTGCCAGCACTCGGGGGAGCTCCTACGAGCAGTACTTC; D: .; size: .; J: TRBJ2-7; V: TRBV6-5
CDR3: CSVEIGSITRYEQYF; DNA: TGCAGCGTTGAAATAGGATCGATAACAAGATACGAGCAGTACTTC; D: .; size: .; J: TRBJ2-7; V: TRBV29-1
CDR3: CASSLGSGTWGEKLFF; DNA: TGTGCCAGCAGCTTGGGAAGCGGGACCTGGGGTGAAAAACTGTTTTTT; D: .; size: few; J: TRBJ1-4; V: TRBV5-8
CDR3: CASSEIGQTPNYGYTF; DNA: TGTGCCAGCAGTGAAATTGGGCAGACCCCTAACTATGGCTACACCTTC; D: .; size: .; J: TRBJ1-2; V: TRBV6-1
CDR3: CASSYNVQGWGELFF; DNA: TGTGCCAGCAGTTACAACGTACAGGGGTGGGGGGAGCTGTTTTTT; D: TRBD1; size: .; J: TRBJ2-2; V: TRBV6-6
CDR3: CATRTTGRVTEAFF; DNA: TGTGCCACCAGAACGACAGGGCGTGTGACTGAAGCTTTCTTT; D: TRBD1; size: .; J: TRBJ1-1; V: TRBV6-6
CDR3: CSVELRESAYEQYF; DNA: TGCAGCGTTGAATTAAGGGAATCGGCCTACGAGCAGTACTTC; D: .; size: .; J: TRBJ2-7; V: TRBV29-1
CDR3: CAWSGTGGFEQYF; DNA: TGTGCCTGGTCCGGGACAGGGGGCTTCGAGCAGTACTTC; D: TRBD1; size: few; J: TRBJ2-7; V: TRBV30
CDR3: CASSLDLRGTNEKLFF; DNA: TGTGCCAGCAGCTTAGATCTTCGGGGGACTAATGAAAAACTGTTTTTT; D: .; size: .; J: TRBJ1-4; V: TRBV7-9
CDR3: CASSGFWTGSRETQYF; DNA: TGTGCCAGCAGCGGATTCTGGACAGGGAGTAGGGAGACCCAGTACTTC; D: TRBD1; size: .; J: TRBJ2-5; V: TRBV9
CDR3: CASSLEGLGGRKPQHF; DNA: TGTGCCAGCAGCTTAGAGGGTTTGGGGGGGAGAAAGCCCCAGCATTTT; D: .; size: once; J: TRBJ1-5; V: TRBV7-2
CDR3: CASSIYPPEGLIGQPQHF; DNA: TGTGCCAGTAGTATATACCCCCCTGAGGGGTTAATAGGTCAGCCCCAGCATTTT; D: .; size: .; J: TRBJ1-5; V: TRBV19
CDR3: CASSLAPGQGAGEQFF; DNA: TGTGCCAGCAGCTTAGCTCCGGGACAGGGGGCCGGGGAGCAGTTCTTC; D: TRBD1; size: few; J: TRBJ2-1; V: TRBV7-6
CDR3: CASSDYNEQFF; DNA: TGTGCCAGCAGTGACTACAATGAGCAGTTCTTC; D: .; size: .; J: TRBJ2-1; V: TRBV2
CDR3: CASSLRGRDRRDTQYF; DNA: TGTGCCAGCAGTTTAAGGGGCAGGGACCGCAGGGATACGCAGTATTTT; D: .; size: .; J: TRBJ2-3; V: TRBV27
CDR3: CASSLPSRDEQYF; DNA: TGTGCCAGCAGCCTACCCTCTCGAGACGAGCAGTACTTC; D: .; size: .; J: TRBJ2-7; V: TRBV7-8
CDR3: CASSHAGVGETQYF; DNA: TGCGCCAGCAGCCACGCGGGGGTAGGCGAGACCCAGTACTTC; D: TRBD2; size: .; J: TRBJ2-5; V: TRBV4-1
CDR3: CASSEDDTQYF; DNA: TGTGCCAGCAGTGAAGACGATACGCAGTATTTT; D: .; size: .; J: TRBJ2-3; V: TRBV2
CDR3: CASSLSGGSYEQYF; DNA: TGTGCCAGCAGCTTGAGCGGGGGTTCGTACGAGCAGTACTTC; D: TRBD2; size: .; J: TRBJ2-7; V: TRBV4-2
CDR3: CASSIAGDNQPQHF; DNA: TGTGCCAGTAGTATAGCAGGGGACAATCAGCCCCAGCATTTT; D: .; size: .; J: TRBJ1-5; V: TRBV19
CDR3: CASSYIGNTIYF; DNA: TGTGCCAGCAGTTATATCGGAAACACCATATATTTT; D: .; size: .; J: TRBJ1-3; V: TRBV6-6
CDR3: CASSLEGSSGAGTGSYTF; DNA: TGTGCCAGCAGCTTAGAAGGGAGTAGTGGGGCCGGGACAGGGAGCTACACCTTC; D: TRBD1; size: few; J: TRBJ1-2; V: TRBV7-9
CDR3: CATSRDLVAEETQYF; DNA: TGTGCCACCAGCAGAGATTTGGTAGCCGAAGAGACCCAGTACTTC; D: .; size: .; J: TRBJ2-5; V: TRBV15
CDR3: CASSEGQGAYGYTF; DNA: TGTGCCAGCAGTGAGGGACAGGGGGCGTATGGCTACACCTTC; D: TRBD1; size: .; J: TRBJ1-2; V: TRBV28